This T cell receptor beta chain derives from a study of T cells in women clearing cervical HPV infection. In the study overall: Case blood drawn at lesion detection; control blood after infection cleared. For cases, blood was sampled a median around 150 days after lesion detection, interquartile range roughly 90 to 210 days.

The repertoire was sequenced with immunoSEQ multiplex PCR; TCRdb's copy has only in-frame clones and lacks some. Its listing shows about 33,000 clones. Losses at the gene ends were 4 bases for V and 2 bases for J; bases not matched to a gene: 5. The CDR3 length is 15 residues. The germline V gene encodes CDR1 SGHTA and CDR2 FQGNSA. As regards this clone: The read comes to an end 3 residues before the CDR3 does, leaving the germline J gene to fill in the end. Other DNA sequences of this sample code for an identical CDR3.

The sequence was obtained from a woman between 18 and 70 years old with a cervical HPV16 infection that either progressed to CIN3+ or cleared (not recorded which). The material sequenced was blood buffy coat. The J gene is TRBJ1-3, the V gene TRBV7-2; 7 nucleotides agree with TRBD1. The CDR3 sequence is CASSSQGVAGNTIYF. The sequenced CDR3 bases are TGTGCCAGCAGCTCGCAGGGGGTAGCTGGAAACACC.